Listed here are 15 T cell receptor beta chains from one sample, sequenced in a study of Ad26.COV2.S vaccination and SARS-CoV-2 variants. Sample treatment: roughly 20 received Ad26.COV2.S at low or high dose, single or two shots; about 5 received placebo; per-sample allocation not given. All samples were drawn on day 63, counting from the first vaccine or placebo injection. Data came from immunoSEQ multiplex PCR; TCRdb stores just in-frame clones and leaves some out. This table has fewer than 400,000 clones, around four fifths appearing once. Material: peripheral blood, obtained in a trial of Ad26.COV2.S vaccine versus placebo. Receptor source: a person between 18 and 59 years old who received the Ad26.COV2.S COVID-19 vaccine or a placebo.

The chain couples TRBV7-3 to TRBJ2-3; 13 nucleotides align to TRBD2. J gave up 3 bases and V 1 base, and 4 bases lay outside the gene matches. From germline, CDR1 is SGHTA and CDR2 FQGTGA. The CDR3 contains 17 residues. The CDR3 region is CASSLKGLAGVTDTQYF. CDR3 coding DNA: TGTGCCAGCAGCTTAAAAGGACTAGCGGGAGTTACAGATACGCAGTATTTT.

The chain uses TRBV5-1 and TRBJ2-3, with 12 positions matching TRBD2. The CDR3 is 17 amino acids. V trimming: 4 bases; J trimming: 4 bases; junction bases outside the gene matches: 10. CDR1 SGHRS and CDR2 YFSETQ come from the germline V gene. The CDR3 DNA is TGCGCCAGCAGCCCCGGCAGCCTAGCGGGGGGGTCAGATACGCAGTATTTT. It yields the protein CASSPGSLAGGSDTQYF.

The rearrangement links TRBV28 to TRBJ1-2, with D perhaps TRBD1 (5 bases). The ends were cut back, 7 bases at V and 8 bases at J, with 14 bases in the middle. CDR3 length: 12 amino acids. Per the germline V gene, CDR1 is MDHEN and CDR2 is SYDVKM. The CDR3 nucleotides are TGTGCCAGCATTGGCGGGGCGAAGGGCTACACCTTC. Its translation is CASIGGAKGYTF.

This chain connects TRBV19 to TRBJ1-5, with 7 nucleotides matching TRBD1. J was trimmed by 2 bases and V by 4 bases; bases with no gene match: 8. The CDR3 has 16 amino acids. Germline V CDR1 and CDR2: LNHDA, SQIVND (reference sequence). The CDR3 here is CASSTLTGRGNQPQHF. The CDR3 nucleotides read TGTGCCAGTAGTACCCTGACAGGGAGAGGCAATCAGCCCCAGCATTTT. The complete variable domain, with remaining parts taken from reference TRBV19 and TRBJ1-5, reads DGGITQSPKYLFRKEGQNVTLSCEQNLNHDAMYWYRQDPGQGLRLIYYSQIVNDFQKGDIAEGYSVSREKKESFPLTVTSAQKNPTAFYLCASSTLTGRGNQPQHFGDGTRLSIL.

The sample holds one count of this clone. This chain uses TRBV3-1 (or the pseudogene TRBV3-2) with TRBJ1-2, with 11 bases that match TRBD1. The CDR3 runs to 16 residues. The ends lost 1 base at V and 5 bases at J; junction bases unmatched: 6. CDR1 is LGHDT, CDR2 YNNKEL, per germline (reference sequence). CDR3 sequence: CASSQGRGDRGYGYTF. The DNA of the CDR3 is TGTGCCAGCAGCCAAGGAAGGGGGGACAGGGGGTATGGCTACACCTTC.

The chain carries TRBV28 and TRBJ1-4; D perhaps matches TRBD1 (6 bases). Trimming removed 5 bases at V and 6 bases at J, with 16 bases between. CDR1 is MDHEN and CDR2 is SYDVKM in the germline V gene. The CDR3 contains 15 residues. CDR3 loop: CASSGRGGVDEKLFF. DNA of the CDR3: TGTGCCAGCAGTGGTAGGGGGGGAGTTGATGAAAAACTGTTTTTT.

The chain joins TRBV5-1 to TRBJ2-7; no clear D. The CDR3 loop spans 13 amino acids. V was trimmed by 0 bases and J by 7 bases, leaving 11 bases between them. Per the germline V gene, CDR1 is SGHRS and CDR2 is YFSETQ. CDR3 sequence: CASSLALDGEQYF. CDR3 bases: TGCGCCAGCAGCTTGGCCTTAGATGGGGAGCAGTACTTC.

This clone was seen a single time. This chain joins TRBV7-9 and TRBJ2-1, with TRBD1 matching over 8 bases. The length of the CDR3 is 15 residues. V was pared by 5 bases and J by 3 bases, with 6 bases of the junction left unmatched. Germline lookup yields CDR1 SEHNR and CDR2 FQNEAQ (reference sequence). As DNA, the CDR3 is TGTGCCAGCAGCCGCAGGGGGCAAGGCTACAATGAGCAGTTCTTC. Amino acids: CASSRRGQGYNEQFF.

CDR3 sequence reads: CSVEDVASFATNEKLFF. Here the CDR3 DNA reads TGCAGCGTTGAAGATGTAGCCAGTTTCGCAACTAATGAAAAACTGTTTTTT. The V and J genes are TRBV29-1 and TRBJ1-4; D unclear. Trimming pared 0 bases from V and 0 bases from J, leaving 14 bases between. The germline V gene has CDR1 SQVTM and CDR2 ANQGSEA. The CDR3 totals 17 residues.

CDR3 coding DNA: TGCAGCGCCCTTTCCCCAATGAACACTGAAGCTTTCTTT. Its protein product is CSALSPMNTEAFF. The rearrangement links TRBV29-1 to TRBJ1-1; D gene unclear. Germline V gene data show CDR1 as SQVTM and CDR2 as ANQGSEA. V dropped 7 bases and J dropped 0 bases, with 12 bases sitting between them. This CDR3 comprises 13 residues.

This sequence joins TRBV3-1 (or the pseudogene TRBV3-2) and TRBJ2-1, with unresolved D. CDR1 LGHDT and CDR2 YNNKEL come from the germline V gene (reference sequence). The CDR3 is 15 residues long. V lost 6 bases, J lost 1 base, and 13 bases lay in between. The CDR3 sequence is CASSYRGPSYNEQFF. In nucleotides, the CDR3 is TGTGCCAGCAGTTACAGAGGACCTTCCTACAATGAGCAGTTCTTC.

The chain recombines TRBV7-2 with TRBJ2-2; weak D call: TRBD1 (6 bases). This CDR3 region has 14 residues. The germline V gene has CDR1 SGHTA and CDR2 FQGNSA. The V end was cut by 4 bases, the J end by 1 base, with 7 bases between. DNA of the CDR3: TGTGCCAGCAGCTCGACAGGGAACACCGGGGAGCTGTTTTTT. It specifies CASSSTGNTGELFF.

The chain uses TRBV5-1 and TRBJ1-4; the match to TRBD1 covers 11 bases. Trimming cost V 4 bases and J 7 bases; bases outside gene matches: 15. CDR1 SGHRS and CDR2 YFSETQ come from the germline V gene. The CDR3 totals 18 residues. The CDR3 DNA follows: TGCGCCAGCAGCCGAACCGGGACAGGGGGTTCGGGTGTTGAAAAACTGTTTTTT. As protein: CASSRTGTGGSGVEKLFF. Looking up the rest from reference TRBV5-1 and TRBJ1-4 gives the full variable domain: KAGVTQTPRYLIKTRGQQVTLSCSPISGHRSVSWYQQTPGQGLQFLFEYFSETQRNKGNFPGRFSGRQFSNSRSEMNVSTLELGDSALYLCASSRTGTGGSGVEKLFFGSGTQLSVL.

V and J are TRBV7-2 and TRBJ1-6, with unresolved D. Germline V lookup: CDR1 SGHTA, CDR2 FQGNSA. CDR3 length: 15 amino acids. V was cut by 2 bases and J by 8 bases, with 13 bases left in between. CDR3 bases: TGTGCCAGCAGCTTATTTCGTTTAGCTGATTCACCCCTCCACTTT. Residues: CASSLFRLADSPLHF.

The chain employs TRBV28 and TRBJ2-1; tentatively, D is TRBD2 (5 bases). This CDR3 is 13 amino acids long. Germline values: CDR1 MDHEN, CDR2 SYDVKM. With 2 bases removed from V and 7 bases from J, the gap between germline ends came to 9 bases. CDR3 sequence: CASSLLARNEQFF. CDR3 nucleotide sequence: TGTGCCAGCAGTTTACTAGCCCGAAATGAGCAGTTCTTC.